A single sample gave rise to the 12 T cell receptor beta chains below, sequenced in a study of long-term antiretroviral therapy in people with HIV. At survey level, the immunoSEQ assay was run in its v3.0 version. Sequencing used immunoSEQ multiplex PCR; TCRdb keeps in-frame clones, though not all of them. The sample records 17,000 or so clones, approximately 84% being singletons. The sequencing used unsorted PBMCs, collected less than 1.3 years before starting antiretroviral therapy. The receptors stem from a man younger than 45 with HIV.

The chain uses TRBV27 and TRBJ1-1; TRBD1 is a possible D gene (6 bases). CDR3 length: 14 residues. Germline-derived CDR1 and CDR2 are MNHEY and SMNVEV (reference sequence). V gave up 2 bases and J gave up 3 bases, with 10 bases separating them. CDR3 loop: CASSLAGGHTEAFF. DNA for the CDR3: TGTGCCAGCAGTTTAGCCGGGGGGCACACTGAAGCTTTCTTT.

The chain links TRBV18 to TRBJ2-7; the D gene is possibly TRBD1 (5 bases). The germline gives CDR1 KGHSH, CDR2 LQKENI. The CDR3 covers 16 residues. V lost 6 bases and J 0 bases, leaving 18 bases between the germline ends. The CDR3 region has the DNA TGTGCCAGCTCTCCCCTCGGGCAGGGTAGCTCCTACGAGCAGTACTTC. Translated: CASSPLGQGSSYEQYF.

This clone was counted once. The chain couples TRBV11-1 to TRBJ1-1; D not resolved. CDR3 length: 13 residues. V was cut by 5 bases and J by 1 base, with 8 bases left in between. Germline CDR1 reads SGHAT; CDR2 reads FQDESV (reference sequence). CDR3 loop: CASSRPGNTEAFF. The CDR3 DNA reads TGTGCCAGCAGCCGCCCTGGGAACACTGAAGCTTTCTTT.

The rearrangement uses TRBV14 and TRBJ1-6; D gene ambiguous. V lost 6 bases and J lost 0, with 15 bases in between. Germline values: CDR1 SGHDN, CDR2 FVKESK. CDR3 length: 17 residues. CDR3 coding DNA: TGTGCCAGCAGTCTTGAGGAAGGAAGCTCCTATAATTCACCCCTCCACTTT. Translation: CASSLEEGSSYNSPLHF. Using reference TRBV14 and TRBJ1-6 for the parts outside the CDR3, the full variable domain is EAGVTQFPSHSVIEKGQTVTLRCDPISGHDNLYWYRRVMGKEIKFLLHFVKESKQDESGMPNNRFLAERTGGTYSTLKVQPAELEDSGVYFCASSLEEGSSYNSPLHFGNGTRLTVT.

This chain joins TRBV19 and TRBJ1-1; D not resolved. The ends were cut back, 6 bases at V and 4 bases at J, with 15 bases in the middle. This CDR3 is built from 14 residues. CDR1 is LNHDA, CDR2 SQIVND, per germline (reference sequence). The CDR3 sequence is CASRGNGGSTEAFF. CDR3 DNA: TGTGCCAGTAGGGGGAACGGTGGGTCCACTGAAGCTTTCTTT.

The rearrangement uses TRBV6-5 and TRBJ2-1, with TRBD2 matching over 14 bases. Germline trimming cut 7 bases from V and 5 bases from J; bases unmatched to any gene: 4. Germline-derived CDR1 and CDR2 are MNHEY and SVGAGI. The CDR3 runs to 15 residues. The CDR3 loop is CASNQTSGGDNEQFF. As DNA, the CDR3 is TGTGCCAGCAATCAGACTAGCGGGGGGGACAATGAGCAGTTCTTC.

The V call is TRBV19, the J call TRBJ2-7; TRBD2 agrees at 13 bases. Trimming cost V 8 bases and J 7 bases; bases outside gene matches: 8. The CDR3 contains 14 residues. Germline V gene data show CDR1 as LNHDA and CDR2 as SQIVND (reference sequence). The CDR3 bases are TGTGCCAGTCAGGGACTAGCGGGAAACCATGAGCAGTACTTC. It translates to CASQGLAGNHEQYF. The full variable domain, its missing parts supplied by reference TRBV19 and TRBJ2-7, is DGGITQSPKYLFRKEGQNVTLSCEQNLNHDAMYWYRQDPGQGLRLIYYSQIVNDFQKGDIAEGYSVSREKKESFPLTVTSAQKNPTAFYLCASQGLAGNHEQYFGPGTRLTVT.

The chain recombines TRBV21-1 with TRBJ1-1. TRBV21-1 is recorded as a pseudogene. The CDR3 sequence is 15 residues long. CDR3 DNA: TGTGCCAGCAGCAAAGAAAGCGTCTCGAACACTGAAGCTTTCTTT. Its translation is CASSKESVSNTEAFF.

V and J are TRBV7-6 and TRBJ2-5, with TRBD1 matching 12 bases. The CDR3 extends over 16 amino acids. Per the germline V gene, CDR1 is SGHVS and CDR2 is FNYEAQ. The junction had 6 bases not matched to a gene; V was cut back by 2 bases and J by 5 bases. CDR3 loop: CASSLFGDRGQETQYF. The CDR3 bases are TGTGCCAGCAGCTTATTCGGGGACAGGGGGCAGGAGACCCAGTACTTC.

The chain recombines TRBV25-1 with TRBJ2-5; D not certain. The germline V gene has CDR1 MGHDK and CDR2 SYGVNS. The CDR3 runs to 10 residues. Trimming pared 8 bases from V and 4 bases from J, leaving 5 bases between. The chain's CDR3 is CASGLETQYF. For the CDR3, the DNA is TGTGCCAGCGGGTTAGAGACCCAGTACTTC.

V usage is TRBV6-5 and J usage is TRBJ2-6; possibly TRBD1 for D (6 bases). The germline V gene encodes CDR1 MNHEY and CDR2 SVGAGI. This CDR3 has 15 residues. V was pared by 4 bases and J by 3 bases, with 10 bases between. The CDR3 DNA reads TGTGCCAGCAGTTTCAGGGGAGTTGGGGCCAACGTCCTGACTTTC. It is translated as CASSFRGVGANVLTF.

The chain carries TRBV7-9 and TRBJ2-3; perhaps D is TRBD1 or TRBD2 (5 bases each). The CDR3 is 15 amino acids. V shed 5 bases and J shed 6 bases, with 18 bases lying between them. CDR1 is SEHNR, CDR2 FQNEAQ, per germline (reference sequence). Written as DNA, the CDR3 is TGTGCCAGCAGCGGGGGTTCAAGGTCGGGGGATACGCAGTATTTT. The encoded protein is CASSGGSRSGDTQYF.